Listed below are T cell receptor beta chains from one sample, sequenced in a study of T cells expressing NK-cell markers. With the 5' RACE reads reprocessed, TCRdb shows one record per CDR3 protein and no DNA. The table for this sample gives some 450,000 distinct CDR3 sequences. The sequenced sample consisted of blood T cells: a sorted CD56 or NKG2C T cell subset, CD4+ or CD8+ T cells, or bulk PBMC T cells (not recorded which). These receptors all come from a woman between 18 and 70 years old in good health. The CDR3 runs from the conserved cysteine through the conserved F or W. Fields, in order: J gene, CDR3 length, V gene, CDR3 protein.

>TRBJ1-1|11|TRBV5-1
CASRGDGEAFF
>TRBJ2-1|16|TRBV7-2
CASRLQGTSSCNEQFF
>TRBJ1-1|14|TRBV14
CASSLIGGITEAFF
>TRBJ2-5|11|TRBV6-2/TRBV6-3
CASPPRISEYF
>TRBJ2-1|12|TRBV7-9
CASTTSMAEQFF
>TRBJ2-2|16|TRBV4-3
CASSQDGQGPAGELFF
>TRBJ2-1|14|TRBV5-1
CASSFGGVYNEQFF
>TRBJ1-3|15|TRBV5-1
CASSFGTGVSNTIYF
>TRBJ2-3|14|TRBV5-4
CASSFGQGRDTQYF
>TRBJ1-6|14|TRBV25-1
CASSDEQGHSPLHF
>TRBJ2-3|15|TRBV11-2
CASNLASGAADTQYF
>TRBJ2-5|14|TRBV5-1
CASSLAVSQETQYF
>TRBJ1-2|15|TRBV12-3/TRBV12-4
CASRQTGGAGYGYTF
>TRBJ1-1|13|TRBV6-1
CASHTSGTDEAFF
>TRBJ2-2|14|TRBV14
CASSLRGATGELFF
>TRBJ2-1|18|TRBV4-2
CASSPAGGISPLDNEQFF
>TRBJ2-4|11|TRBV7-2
CASSPKNIQYF
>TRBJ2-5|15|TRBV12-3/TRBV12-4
CASSSVWGSEETQYF
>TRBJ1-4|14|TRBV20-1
CSATPGATNEKLFF
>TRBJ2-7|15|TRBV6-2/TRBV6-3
CASSHRGMLEYEQYF
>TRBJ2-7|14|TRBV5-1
CASSLQQPAREQYF
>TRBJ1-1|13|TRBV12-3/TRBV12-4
CASRGDLYTEAFF
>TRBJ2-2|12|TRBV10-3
CAISAQRLELFF
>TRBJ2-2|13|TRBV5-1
CASSLGGTAALFF
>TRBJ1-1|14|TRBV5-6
CASSLPIRGVGAFF
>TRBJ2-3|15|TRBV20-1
CSATGTGTSTDTQYF
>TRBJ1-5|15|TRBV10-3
CAISAGQATNQPQHF
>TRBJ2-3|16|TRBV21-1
CASSPRMGQCGDTQYF
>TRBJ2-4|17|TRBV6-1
CASTPSSGVPAKNIQYF
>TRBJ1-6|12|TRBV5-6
CASSATGPPLHF
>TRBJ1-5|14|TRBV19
CASSEGLNDQPQHF
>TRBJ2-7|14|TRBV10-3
CAISQPTSSYEQYF
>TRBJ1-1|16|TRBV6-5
CASSYSIGQGNTEAFF